This T cell receptor (beta chain) was observed in a study of T-cell memory formation after mild COVID-19. CDR3 length: 15 residues. Germline V gene data show CDR1 as SGHRS and CDR2 as YFSETQ. The V gene end was trimmed by 0 bases and the J gene end by 5 bases; junction bases not matched to a gene: 2. TCRdb re-derived calls from the 5' RACE reads in MiXCR, one entry per CDR3 protein. This table holds more than 9,500 distinct CDR3 sequences, about 14% found once. This clonotype was picked up many times. V and J are TRBV5-1 and TRBJ2-1; 10 bases fit TRBD2. This clonotype was obtained from a man between 18 and 29 years old who had mild COVID-19 (a few samples of this study predate the infection). Cell type and time point are not known. Sequenced material: PBMCs or a T cell subset sorted from them (not recorded which). The CDR3: CASSLGGLADNEQFF. In nucleotides, the CDR3 is TGCGCCAGCAGCTTGGGTGGACTAGCGGACAATGAGCAGTTCTTC.